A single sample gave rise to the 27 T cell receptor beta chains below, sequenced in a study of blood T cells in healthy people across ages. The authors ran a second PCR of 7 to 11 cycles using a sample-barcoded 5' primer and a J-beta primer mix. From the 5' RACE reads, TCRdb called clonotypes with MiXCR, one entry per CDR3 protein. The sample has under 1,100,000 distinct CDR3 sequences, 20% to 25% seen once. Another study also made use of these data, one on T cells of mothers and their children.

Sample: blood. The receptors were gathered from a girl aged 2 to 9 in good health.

This CDR3 is CSVEVGLVGPYEQYF. CDR3 DNA: TGCAGCGTGGAGGTGGGACTAGTGGGGCCCTACGAGCAGTACTTC. This chain uses TRBV29-1 with TRBJ2-7; 8 positions match TRBD2. Germline CDR1 is SQVTM and CDR2 is ANQGSEA. The CDR3 consists of 15 residues. Trimming at V came to 6 bases and at J to 2 bases, leaving 12 bases not matched to a gene.

DNA for the CDR3: TGTGCCAGCAGTTTTAGCAGGGAGGGCACCGGGGAGCTGTTTTTT. Amino acids: CASSFSREGTGELFF. This chain uses TRBV28 with TRBJ2-2; 7 bases agree with TRBD2. Germline-derived CDR1 and CDR2 are MDHEN and SYDVKM. Trimming cost V 3 bases and J 4 bases; bases outside gene matches: 5. CDR3 length: 15 amino acids.

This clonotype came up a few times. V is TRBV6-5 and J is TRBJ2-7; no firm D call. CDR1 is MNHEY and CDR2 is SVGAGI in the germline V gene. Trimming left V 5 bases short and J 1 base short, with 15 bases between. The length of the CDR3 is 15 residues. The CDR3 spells CASSPPADGSYEQYF. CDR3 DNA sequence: TGTGCCAGCAGTCCACCCGCGGACGGTTCCTACGAGCAGTACTTC.

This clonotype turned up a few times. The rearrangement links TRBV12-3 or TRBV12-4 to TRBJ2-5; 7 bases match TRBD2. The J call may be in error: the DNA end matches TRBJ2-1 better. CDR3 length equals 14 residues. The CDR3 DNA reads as TGTGCCAGCAGTTCGGGACTAAATGGGGATGAGCAGTTCTTC. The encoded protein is CASSSGLNGDEQFF.

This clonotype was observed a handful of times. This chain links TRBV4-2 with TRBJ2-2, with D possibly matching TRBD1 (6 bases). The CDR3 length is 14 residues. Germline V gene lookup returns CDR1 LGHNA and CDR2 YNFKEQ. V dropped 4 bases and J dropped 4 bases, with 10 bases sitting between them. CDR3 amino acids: CASSPGQSTGELFF. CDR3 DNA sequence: TGTGCCAGCAGCCCCGGACAGAGCACCGGGGAGCTGTTTTTT.

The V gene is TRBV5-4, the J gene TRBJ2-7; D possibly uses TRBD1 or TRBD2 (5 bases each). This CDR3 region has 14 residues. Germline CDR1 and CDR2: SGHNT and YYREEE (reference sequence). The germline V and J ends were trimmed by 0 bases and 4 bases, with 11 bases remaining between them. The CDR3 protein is CASSLGGAQYEQYF. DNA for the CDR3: TGTGCCAGCAGCTTGGGAGGGGCCCAGTACGAGCAGTACTTC.

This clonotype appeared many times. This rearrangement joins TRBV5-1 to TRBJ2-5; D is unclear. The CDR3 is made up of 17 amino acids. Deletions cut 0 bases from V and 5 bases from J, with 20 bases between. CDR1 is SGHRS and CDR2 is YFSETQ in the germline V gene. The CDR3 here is CASSLAPVGRVGETQYF. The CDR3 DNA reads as TGCGCCAGCAGCTTGGCCCCCGTCGGACGTGTTGGGGAGACCCAGTACTTC.

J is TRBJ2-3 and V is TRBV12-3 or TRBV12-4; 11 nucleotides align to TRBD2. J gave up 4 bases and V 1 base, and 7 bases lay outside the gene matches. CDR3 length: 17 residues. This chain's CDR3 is CASSLVTLAGVPDTQYF. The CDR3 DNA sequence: TGTGCCAGCAGTTTAGTAACACTAGCGGGAGTCCCAGATACGCAGTATTTT.

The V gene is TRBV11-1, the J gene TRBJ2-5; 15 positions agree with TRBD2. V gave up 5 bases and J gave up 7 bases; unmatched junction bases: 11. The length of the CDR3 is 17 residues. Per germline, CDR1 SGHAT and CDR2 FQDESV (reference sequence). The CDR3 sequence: CASSPRTSGGAGVTQYF. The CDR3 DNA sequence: TGTGCCAGCAGCCCTCGGACTAGCGGGGGGGCCGGTGTGACCCAGTACTTC.

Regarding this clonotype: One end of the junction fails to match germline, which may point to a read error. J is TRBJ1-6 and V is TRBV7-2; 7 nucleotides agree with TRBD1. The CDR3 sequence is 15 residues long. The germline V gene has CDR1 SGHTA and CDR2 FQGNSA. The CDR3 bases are TGTGCCAGCAGCTTAGAGGGCAGGGGGGATTCCCCCCTCCACTTT. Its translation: CASSLEGRGDSPLHF.

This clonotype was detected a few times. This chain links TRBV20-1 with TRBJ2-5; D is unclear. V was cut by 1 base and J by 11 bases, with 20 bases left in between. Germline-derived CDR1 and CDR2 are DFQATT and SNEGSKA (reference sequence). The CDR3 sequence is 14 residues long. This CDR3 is CSARASLLSMKQYF. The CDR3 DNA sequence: TGCAGTGCTAGAGCCAGTCTCCTCTCTATGAAGCAGTACTTC.

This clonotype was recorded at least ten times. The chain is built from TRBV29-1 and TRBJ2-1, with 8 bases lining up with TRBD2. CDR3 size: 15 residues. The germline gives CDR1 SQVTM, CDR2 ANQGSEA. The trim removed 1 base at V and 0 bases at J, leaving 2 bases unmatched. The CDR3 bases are TGCAGCGTTGAAGGCCTAGCGGGCTCCTACAATGAGCAGTTCTTC. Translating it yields CSVEGLAGSYNEQFF.

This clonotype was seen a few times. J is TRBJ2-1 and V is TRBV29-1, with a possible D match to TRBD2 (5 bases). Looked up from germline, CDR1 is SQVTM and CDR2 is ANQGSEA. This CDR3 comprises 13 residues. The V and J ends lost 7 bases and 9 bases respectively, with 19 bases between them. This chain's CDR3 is CSGRGLLMGEQFF. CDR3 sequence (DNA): TGCAGCGGTAGAGGACTCCTAATGGGTGAGCAGTTCTTC.

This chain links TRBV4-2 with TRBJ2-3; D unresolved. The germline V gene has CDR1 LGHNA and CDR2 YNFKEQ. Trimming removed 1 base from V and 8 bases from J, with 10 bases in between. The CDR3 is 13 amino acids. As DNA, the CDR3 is TGTGCCAGCAGCCAAGCCCCGGTCCTTACGCAGTATTTT. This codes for CASSQAPVLTQYF.

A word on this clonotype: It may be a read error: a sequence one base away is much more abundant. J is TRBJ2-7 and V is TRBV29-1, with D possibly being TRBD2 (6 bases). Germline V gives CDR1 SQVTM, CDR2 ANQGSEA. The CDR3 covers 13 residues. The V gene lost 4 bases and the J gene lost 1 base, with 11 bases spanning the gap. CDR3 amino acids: CSVARDGSYEQYF. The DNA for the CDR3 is TGCAGCGTTGCGCGGGACGGGTCCTACGAGCAGTACTTC.

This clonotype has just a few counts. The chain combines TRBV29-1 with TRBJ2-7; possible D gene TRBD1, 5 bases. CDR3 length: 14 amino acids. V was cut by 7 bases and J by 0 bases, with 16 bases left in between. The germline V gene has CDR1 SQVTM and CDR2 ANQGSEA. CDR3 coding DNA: TGCAGCGCTGTTGGCCACGACAGCTCCTACGAGCAGTACTTC. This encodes CSAVGHDSSYEQYF.

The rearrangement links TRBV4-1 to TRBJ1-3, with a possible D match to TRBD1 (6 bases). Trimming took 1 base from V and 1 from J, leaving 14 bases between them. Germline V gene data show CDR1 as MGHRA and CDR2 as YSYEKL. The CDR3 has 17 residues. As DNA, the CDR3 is TGCGCCAGCAGCCAAGCGAAGTTACAGGGTTCTGGAAACACCATATATTTT. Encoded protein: CASSQAKLQGSGNTIYF.

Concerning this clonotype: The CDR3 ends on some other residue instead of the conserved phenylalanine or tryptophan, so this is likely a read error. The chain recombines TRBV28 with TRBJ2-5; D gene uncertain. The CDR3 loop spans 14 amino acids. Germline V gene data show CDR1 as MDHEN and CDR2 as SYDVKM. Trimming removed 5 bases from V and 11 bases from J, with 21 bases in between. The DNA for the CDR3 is TGTGCCAGCAGTCCGCCTACTTCGCCTTTTGGGCAGTACTCC. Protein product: CASSPPTSPFGQYS.

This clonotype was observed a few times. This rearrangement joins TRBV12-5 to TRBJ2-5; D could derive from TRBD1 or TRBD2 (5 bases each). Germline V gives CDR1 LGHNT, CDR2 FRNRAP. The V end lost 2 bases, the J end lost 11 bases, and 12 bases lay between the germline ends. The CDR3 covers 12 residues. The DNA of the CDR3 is TGTGCTAGTGGTTTGATTCGGGGCCAGCAGTACTTC. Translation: CASGLIRGQQYF. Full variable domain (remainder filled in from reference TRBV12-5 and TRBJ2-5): DARVTQTPRHKVTEMGQEVTMRCQPILGHNTVFWYRQTMMQGLELLAYFRNRAPLDDSGMPKDRFSAEMPDATLATLKIQPSEPRDSAVYFCASGLIRGQQYFGPGTRLLVL.

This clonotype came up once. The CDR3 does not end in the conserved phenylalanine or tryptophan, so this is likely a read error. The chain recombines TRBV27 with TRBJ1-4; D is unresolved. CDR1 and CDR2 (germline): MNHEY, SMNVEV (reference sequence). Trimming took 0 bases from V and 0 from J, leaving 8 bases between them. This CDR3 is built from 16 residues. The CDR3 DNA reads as TGTGCCAGCAGTTTATCGGGAACATCAACTAATGAAAAACTGTTTCTT. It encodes CASSLSGTSTNEKLFL.

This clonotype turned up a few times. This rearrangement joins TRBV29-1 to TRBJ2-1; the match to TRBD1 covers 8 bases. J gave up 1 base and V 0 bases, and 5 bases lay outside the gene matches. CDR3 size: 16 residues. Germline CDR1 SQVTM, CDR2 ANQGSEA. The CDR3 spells CSVEDRGQESYNEQFF. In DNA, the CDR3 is TGCAGCGTTGAAGATCGGGGACAGGAATCCTACAATGAGCAGTTCTTC.

The CDR3 loop is CSARSPLGQGYGYTF. As DNA, the CDR3 is TGCAGTGCTAGATCTCCCTTGGGACAAGGATATGGCTACACCTTC. The chain couples TRBV20-1 to TRBJ1-2; tentatively, D is TRBD1 (6 bases). The CDR3 totals 15 residues. Between the trimmed V and J ends, which lost 2 bases and 5 bases, there was a span of 18 bases. The V gene's germline CDR1 is DFQATT and CDR2 SNEGSKA (reference sequence).

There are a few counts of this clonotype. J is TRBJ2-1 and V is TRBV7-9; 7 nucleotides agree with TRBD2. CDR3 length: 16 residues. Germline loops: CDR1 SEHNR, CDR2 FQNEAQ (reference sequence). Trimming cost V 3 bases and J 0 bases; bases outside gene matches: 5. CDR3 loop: CASSFFSGFSYNEQFF. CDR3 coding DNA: TGTGCCAGCAGCTTTTTTAGCGGGTTCTCCTACAATGAGCAGTTCTTC.

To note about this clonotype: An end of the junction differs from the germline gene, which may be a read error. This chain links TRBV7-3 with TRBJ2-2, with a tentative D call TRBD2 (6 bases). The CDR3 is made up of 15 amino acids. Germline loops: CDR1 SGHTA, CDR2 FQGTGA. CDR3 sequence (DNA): TGTGCCAGCAGCCTAAGTGGGGTCTTCACCGGGGGGCTGTTTTTT. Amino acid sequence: CASSLSGVFTGGLFF.

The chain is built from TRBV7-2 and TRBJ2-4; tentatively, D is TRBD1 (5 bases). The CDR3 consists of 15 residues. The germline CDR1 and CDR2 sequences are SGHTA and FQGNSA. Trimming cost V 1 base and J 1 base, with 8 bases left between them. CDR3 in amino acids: CASSLVAGAKNIQYF. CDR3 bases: TGTGCCAGCAGCTTAGTGGCAGGGGCCAAAAACATTCAGTACTTC.

In DNA form, the CDR3 reads TGCAGTGCTAGAGACGGGACTACCGGCTACGAGCAGTACTTC. Protein product: CSARDGTTGYEQYF. The chain links TRBV20-1 to TRBJ2-7; 7 bases map to TRBD2. The germline gives CDR1 DFQATT, CDR2 SNEGSKA (reference sequence). The CDR3 consists of 14 residues. Trimming cost V 0 bases and J 3 bases; bases outside gene matches: 5.

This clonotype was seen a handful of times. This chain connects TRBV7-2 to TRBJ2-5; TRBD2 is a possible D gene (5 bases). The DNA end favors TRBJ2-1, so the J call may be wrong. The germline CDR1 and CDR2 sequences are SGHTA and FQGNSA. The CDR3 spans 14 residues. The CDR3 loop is CASSFLTGKAEQFF. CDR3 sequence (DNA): TGTGCCAGCAGCTTTCTAACGGGGAAAGCGGAGCAGTTCTTC.